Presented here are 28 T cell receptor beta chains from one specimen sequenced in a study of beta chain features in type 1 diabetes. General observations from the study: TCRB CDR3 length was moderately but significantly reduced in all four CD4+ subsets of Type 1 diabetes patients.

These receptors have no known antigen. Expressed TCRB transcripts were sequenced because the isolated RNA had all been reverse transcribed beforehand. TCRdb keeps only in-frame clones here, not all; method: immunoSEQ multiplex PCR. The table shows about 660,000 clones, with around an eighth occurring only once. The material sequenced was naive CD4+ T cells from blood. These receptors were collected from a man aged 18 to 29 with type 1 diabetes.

In DNA, the CDR3 is TGTGCCAGCAGCTTAGCGGCCAGCAATGAGCAGTTCTTC. Its protein is CASSLAASNEQFF. V is TRBV7-3 and J is TRBJ2-1; D not certain. The length of the CDR3 is 13 residues. V gave up 2 bases and J gave up 6 bases, with 8 bases separating them. Looked up from germline, CDR1 is SGHTA and CDR2 is FQGTGA.

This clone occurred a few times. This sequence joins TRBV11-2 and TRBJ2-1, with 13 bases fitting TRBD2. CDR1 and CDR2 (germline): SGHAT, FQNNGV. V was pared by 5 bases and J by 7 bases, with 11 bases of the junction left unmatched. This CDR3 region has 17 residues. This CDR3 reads CASSVTSGRAWENEQFF. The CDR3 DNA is TGTGCCAGCAGCGTTACTAGCGGGAGGGCCTGGGAGAATGAGCAGTTCTTC.

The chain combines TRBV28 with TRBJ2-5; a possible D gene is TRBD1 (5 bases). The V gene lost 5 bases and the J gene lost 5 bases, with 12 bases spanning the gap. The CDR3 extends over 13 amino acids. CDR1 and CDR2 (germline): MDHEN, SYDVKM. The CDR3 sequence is CASSRQLGETQYF. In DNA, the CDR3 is TGTGCCAGCAGTCGACAGCTTGGGGAGACCCAGTACTTC.

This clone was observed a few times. CDR3 sequence: CATSLQGAADNEQFF. Written as DNA, the CDR3 is TGTGCCACCAGCTTACAGGGGGCGGCGGACAATGAGCAGTTCTTC. The chain employs TRBV15 and TRBJ2-1; 9 bases fit TRBD1. In germline, CDR1 is LNHNV, CDR2 YYDKDF (reference sequence). V shed 5 bases, J shed 5 bases, and the junction held 7 bases outside the gene matches. This CDR3 contains 15 residues.

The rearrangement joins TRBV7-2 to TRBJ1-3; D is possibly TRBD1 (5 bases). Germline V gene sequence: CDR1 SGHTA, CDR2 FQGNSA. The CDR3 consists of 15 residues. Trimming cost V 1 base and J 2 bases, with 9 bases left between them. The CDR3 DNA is TGTGCCAGCAGCTTAGATGGACATCCTGGAAACACCATATATTTT. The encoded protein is CASSLDGHPGNTIYF.

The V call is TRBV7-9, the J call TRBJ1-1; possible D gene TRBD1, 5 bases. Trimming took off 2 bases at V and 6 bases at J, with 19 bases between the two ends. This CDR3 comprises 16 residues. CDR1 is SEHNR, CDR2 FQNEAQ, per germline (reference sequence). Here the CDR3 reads CASSLIVGAPKAEAFF. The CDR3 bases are TGTGCCAGCAGCTTAATTGTTGGGGCCCCCAAGGCTGAAGCTTTCTTT.

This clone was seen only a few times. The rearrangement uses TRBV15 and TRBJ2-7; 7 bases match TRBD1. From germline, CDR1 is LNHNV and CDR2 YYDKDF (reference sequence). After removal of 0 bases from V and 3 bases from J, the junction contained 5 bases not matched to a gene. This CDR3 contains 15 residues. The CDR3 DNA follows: TGTGCCACCAGCAGAGATCGGGACAGTTTCTACGAGCAGTACTTC. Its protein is CATSRDRDSFYEQYF.

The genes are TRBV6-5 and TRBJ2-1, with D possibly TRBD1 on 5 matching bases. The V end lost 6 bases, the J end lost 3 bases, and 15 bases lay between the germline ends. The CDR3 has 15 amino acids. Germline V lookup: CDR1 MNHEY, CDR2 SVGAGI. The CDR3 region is CASSPRKGLYNEQFF. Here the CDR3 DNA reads TGTGCCAGCAGCCCGCGGAAGGGGCTCTACAATGAGCAGTTCTTC.

CDR3 nucleotide sequence: TGTGCCAGCAGCTGGGACTCCCAACGGGACACCATATATTTT. It yields the protein CASSWDSQRDTIYF. This chain joins TRBV7-9 and TRBJ1-3; weak D call: TRBD1 (5 bases). Trimming removed 4 bases at V and 8 bases at J, with 15 bases between. The germline gives CDR1 SEHNR, CDR2 FQNEAQ (reference sequence). The CDR3 totals 14 residues.

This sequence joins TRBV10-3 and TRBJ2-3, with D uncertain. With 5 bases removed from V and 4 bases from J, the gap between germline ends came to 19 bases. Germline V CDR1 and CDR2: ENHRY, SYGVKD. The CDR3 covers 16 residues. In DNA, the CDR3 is TGTGCCATCAGTCAATCATCGGACCTGGGCGCAGATACGCAGTATTTT. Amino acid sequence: CAISQSSDLGADTQYF.

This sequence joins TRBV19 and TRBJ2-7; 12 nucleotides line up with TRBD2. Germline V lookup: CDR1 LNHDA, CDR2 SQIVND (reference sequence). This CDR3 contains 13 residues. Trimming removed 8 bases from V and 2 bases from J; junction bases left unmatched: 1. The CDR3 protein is CASGTSGPYEQYF. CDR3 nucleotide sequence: TGTGCCAGTGGGACTAGCGGGCCCTACGAGCAGTACTTC.

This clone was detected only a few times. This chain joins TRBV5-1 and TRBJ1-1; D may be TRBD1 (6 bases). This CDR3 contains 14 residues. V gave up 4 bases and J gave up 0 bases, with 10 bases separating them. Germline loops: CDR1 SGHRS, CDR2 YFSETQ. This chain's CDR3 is CASSTGTLNTEAFF. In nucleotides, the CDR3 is TGCGCCAGCAGCACCGGGACACTGAACACTGAAGCTTTCTTT.

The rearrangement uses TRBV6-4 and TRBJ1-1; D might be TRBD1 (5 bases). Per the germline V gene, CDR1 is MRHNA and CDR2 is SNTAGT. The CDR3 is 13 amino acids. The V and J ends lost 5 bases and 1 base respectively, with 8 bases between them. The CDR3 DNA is TGTGCCAGCAGTCTCGACAGGAACACTGAAGCTTTCTTT. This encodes CASSLDRNTEAFF.

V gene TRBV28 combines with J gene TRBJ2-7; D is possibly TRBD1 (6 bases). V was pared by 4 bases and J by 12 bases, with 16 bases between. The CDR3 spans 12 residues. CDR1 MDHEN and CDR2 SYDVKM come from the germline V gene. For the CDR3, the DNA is TGTGCCAGCAGTTCAGCCACAGGGTTGGGGTACTTC. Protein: CASSSATGLGYF.

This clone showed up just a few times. In DNA, the CDR3 is TGCGCCAGCAGCTTGGAGGCAGGACGGTTCTTC. This gives the protein CASSLEAGRFF. V is TRBV5-1 and J is TRBJ2-1; D call uncertain. This CDR3 has 11 residues. Trimming cost V 0 bases and J 15 bases, with 10 bases left between them. CDR1 SGHRS and CDR2 YFSETQ come from the germline V gene.

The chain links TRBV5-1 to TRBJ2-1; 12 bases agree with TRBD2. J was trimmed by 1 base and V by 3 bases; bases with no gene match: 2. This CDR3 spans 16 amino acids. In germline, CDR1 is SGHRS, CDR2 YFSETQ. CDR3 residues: CASSSSGRESYNEQFF. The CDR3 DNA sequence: TGCGCCAGCAGCTCTAGCGGGAGGGAGTCCTACAATGAGCAGTTCTTC.

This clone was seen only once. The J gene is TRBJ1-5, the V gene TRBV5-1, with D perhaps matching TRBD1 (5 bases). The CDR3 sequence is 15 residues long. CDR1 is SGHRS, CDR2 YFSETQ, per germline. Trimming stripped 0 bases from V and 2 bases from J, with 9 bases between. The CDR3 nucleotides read TGCGCCAGCAGCTTGGGCGCGGGGGGCAATCAGCCCCAGCATTTT. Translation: CASSLGAGGNQPQHF.

The DNA of the CDR3 is TGTGCCAGCAGCCTACCACGAGTCCGGGACCCTTATAATGAGCAGTTCTTC. Translated: CASSLPRVRDPYNEQFF. The gene calls are TRBV11-2 and TRBJ2-1, with D perhaps assigned TRBD1 or TRBD2 (5 bases each). The CDR3 runs to 17 residues. Per the germline V gene, CDR1 is SGHAT and CDR2 is FQNNGV. V was clipped by 5 bases and J by 7 bases, with 24 bases between them.

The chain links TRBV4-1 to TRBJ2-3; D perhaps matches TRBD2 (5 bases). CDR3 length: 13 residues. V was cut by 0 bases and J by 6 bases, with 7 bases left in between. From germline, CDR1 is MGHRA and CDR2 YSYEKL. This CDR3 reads CASSQEGADTQYF. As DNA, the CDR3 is TGCGCCAGCAGCCAAGAGGGAGCTGATACGCAGTATTTT.

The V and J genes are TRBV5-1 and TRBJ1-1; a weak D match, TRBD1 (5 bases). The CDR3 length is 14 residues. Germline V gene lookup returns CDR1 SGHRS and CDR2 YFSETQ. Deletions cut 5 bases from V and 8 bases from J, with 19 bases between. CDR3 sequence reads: CASRYRGQQEEAFF. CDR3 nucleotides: TGCGCCAGCAGGTATAGGGGCCAACAGGAAGAAGCTTTCTTT. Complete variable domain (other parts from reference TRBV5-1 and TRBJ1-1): KAGVTQTPRYLIKTRGQQVTLSCSPISGHRSVSWYQQTPGQGLQFLFEYFSETQRNKGNFPGRFSGRQFSNSRSEMNVSTLELGDSALYLCASRYRGQQEEAFFGQGTRLTVV.

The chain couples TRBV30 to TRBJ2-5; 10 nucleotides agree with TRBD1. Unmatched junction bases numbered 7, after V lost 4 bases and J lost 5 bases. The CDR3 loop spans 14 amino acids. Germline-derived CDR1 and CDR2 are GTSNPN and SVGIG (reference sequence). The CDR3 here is CAWTRTGGWETQYF. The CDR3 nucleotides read TGTGCCTGGACCCGGACAGGGGGTTGGGAGACCCAGTACTTC.

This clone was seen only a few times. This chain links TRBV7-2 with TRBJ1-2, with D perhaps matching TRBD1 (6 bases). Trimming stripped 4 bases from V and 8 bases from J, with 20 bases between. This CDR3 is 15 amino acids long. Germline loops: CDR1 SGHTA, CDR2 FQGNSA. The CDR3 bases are TGTGCCAGCAGCTCACAGGGAAACTCGGATACAGGCTACACCTTC. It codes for CASSSQGNSDTGYTF.

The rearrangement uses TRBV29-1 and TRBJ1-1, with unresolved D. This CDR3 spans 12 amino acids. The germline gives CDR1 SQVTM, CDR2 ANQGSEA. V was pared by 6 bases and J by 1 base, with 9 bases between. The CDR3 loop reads CSVDGQNTEAFF. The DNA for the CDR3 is TGCAGCGTCGACGGGCAGAACACTGAAGCTTTCTTT. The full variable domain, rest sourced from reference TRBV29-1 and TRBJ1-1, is SAVISQKPSRDICQRGTSLTIQCQVDSQVTMMFWYRQQPGQSLTLIATANQGSEATYESGFVIDKFPISRPNLTFSTLTVSNMSPEDSSIYLCSVDGQNTEAFFGQGTRLTVV.

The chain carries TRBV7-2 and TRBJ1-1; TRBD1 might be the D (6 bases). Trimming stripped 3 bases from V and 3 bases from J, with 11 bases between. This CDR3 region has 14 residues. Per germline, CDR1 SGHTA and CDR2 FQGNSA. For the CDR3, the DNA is TGTGCCAGCAGCTTCCAGGGGCGGGACACTGAAGCTTTCTTT. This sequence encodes CASSFQGRDTEAFF.

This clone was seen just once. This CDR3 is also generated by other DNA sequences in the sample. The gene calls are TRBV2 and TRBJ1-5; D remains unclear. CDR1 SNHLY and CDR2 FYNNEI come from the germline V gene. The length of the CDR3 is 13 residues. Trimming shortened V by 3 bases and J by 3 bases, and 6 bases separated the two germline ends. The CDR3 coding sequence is TGTGCCAGCAGTGAGGAGTCCAATCAGCCCCAGCATTTT. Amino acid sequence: CASSEESNQPQHF.

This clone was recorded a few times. This CDR3 is CAISELLTVTEAFF. CDR3 nucleotide sequence: TGTGCCATCAGTGAGCTTTTGACCGTAACTGAAGCTTTCTTT. V is TRBV10-3 and J is TRBJ1-1, with D unclear. CDR1 and CDR2 from the germline V gene are ENHRY and SYGVKD. The CDR3 sequence is 14 residues long. With 2 bases removed from V and 5 bases from J, the gap between germline ends came to 12 bases.

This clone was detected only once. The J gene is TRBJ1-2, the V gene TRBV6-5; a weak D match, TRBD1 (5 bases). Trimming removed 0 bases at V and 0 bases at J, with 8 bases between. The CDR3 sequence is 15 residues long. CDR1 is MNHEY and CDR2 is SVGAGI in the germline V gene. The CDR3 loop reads CASSYSKQANYGYTF. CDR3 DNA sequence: TGTGCCAGCAGTTACTCGAAACAGGCTAACTATGGCTACACCTTC.

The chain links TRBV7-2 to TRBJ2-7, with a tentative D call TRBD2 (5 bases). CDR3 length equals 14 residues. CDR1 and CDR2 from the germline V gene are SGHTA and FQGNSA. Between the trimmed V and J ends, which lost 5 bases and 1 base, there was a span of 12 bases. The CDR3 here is CASSPSLASYEQYF. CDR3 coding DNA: TGTGCCAGCAGCCCAAGTCTAGCATCCTACGAGCAGTACTTC.